Sequencing of this T cell receptor beta chain was carried out in a study of T cells after yellow fever vaccination. Study results and caveats: The secondary response showed a weaker magnitude and a faster peak, day 5 versus 15. Of the clonotypes, a small share occurred in both CD4 and CD8 compartments.

Researchers made TCR cDNA using 5'RACE template switching, and this step added a universal primer site and UMIs. TCRdb fed the 5' RACE reads into MiXCR, producing one record per CDR3 protein. The repertoire holds under 300,000 distinct CDR3 sequences, with approximately 13% as singletons. As for this clonotype: Its specificity is not known.

There are 15 residues in the CDR3. The germline V gene has CDR1 MRHNA and CDR2 SNTAGT. V gave up 4 bases and J gave up 5 bases, with 15 bases separating them. The chain carries TRBV6-4 and TRBJ1-5; D gene ambiguous. The sequencing here drew on CD4+ T cells sorted from PBMCs, taken 45 days after the yellow fever booster vaccination. This TCR came from a man in his thirties or forties who received the YFV17D yellow fever vaccine. The DNA of the CDR3 is TGTGCCAGCAGTGCCGAGTGGTCCCCCCATCAGCCCCAGCATTTT. This codes for CASSAEWSPHQPQHF.